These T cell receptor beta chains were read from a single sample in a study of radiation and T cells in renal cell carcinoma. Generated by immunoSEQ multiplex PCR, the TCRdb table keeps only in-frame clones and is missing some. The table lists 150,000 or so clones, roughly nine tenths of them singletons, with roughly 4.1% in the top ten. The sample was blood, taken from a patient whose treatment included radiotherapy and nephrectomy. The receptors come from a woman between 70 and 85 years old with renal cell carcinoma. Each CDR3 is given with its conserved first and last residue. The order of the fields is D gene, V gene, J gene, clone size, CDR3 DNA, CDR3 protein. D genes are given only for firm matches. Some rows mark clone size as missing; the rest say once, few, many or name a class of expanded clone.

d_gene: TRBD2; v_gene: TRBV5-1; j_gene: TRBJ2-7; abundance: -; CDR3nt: TGCGCCAGCAGCTTGGTACGGGGGGACGAGCAGTACTTC; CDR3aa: CASSLVRGDEQYF
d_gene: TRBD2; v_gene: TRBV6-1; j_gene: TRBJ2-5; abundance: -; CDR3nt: TGTGCCAGCAGTGAATTAGCCGGGACTAGCGGGTTCCAAGAGACCCAGTACTTC; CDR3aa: CASSELAGTSGFQETQYF
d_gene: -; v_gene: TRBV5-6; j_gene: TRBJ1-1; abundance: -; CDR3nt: TGTGCCAGCAGCTTGGCATCGGGCGGAGGCCTTTTGAACACTGAAGCTTTCTTT; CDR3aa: CASSLASGGGLLNTEAFF
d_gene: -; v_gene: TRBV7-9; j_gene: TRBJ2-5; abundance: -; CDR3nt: TGTGCCAGCAGCCCGGATGCGCTAGCTCAAGAGACCCAGTACTTC; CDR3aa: CASSPDALAQETQYF
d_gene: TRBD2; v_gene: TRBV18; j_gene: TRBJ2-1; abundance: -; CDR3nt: TGTGCCAGCTCACCTTGGGCGGGGGGAAGCTCCTACAATGAGCAGTTCTTC; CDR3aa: CASSPWAGGSSYNEQFF
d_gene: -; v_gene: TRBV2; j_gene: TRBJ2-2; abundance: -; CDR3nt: TGTGCCAGCAGTGAATGGCAGGGGGGGACCGGGGAGCTGTTTTTT; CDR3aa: CASSEWQGGTGELFF
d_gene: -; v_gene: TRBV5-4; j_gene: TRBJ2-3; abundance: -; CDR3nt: TGTGCCAGCAGATCCACAGATACGCAGTATTTT; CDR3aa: CASRSTDTQYF
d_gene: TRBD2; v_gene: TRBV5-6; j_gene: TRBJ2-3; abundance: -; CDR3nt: TGTGCCAGCAGTTCAGCCGGTGGGACTAGCGTGATCACGCAGTATTTT; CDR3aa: CASSSAGGTSVITQYF
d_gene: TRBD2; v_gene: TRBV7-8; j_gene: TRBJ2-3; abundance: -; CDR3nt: TGTGCCAGCAGCTATAGCGGGGGGGCTGTAGATACGCAGTATTTT; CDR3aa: CASSYSGGAVDTQYF
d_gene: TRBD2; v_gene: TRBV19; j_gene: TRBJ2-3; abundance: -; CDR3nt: TGTGCCAGTAGTATATTGGGGGAGGGGACAGATACGCAGTATTTT; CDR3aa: CASSILGEGTDTQYF
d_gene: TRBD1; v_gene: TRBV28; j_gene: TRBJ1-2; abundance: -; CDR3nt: TGTGCCAGCAGCCACAGGGGGCGCGTCTTGCGTGGCTACACCTTC; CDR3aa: CASSHRGRVLRGYTF
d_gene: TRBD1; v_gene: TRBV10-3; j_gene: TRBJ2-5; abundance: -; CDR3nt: TGTGCCATCAGTAGGACAGGGGCCCGTGAGACCCAGTACTTC; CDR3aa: CAISRTGARETQYF
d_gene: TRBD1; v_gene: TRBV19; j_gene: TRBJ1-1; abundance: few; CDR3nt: TGTGCCAGTAGTGAACAGGGGGTCACTGAAGCTTTCTTT; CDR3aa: CASSEQGVTEAFF
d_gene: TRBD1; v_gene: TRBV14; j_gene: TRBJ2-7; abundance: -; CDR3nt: TGTGCCAGCAGCCTGGGACAGCGGCAGTACTTC; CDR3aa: CASSLGQRQYF
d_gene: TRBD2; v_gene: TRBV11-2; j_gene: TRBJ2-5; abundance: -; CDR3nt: TGTGCCAGCAGCTTAGATCTCCTACTAGCGGGGGGGCGTGAGACCCAGTACTTC; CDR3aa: CASSLDLLLAGGRETQYF
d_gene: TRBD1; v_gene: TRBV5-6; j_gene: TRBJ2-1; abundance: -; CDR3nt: TGTGCCAGCAGCTCGAGCGTTGGGACAGGGACCTACAATGAGCAGTTCTTC; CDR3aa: CASSSSVGTGTYNEQFF
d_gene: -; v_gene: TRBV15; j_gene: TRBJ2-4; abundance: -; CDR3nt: TGTGCCACCAGCTTGCGAAGAGAAAACATTCAGTACTTC; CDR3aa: CATSLRRENIQYF
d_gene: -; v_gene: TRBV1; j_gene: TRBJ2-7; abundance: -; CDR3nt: TGCACCAGCAGCCAAGGCCCCTCCTACGAGCAGTACTTC; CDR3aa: CTSSQGPSYEQYF
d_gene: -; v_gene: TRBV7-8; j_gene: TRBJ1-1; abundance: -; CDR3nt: TGTGCCAGCAGCCTCTCCACTGAAGCTTTCTTT; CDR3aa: CASSLSTEAFF
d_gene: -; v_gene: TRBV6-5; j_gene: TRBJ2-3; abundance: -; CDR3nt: TGTGCCAGCAGTTACCTGTCACGGGGGAGCACAGATACGCAGTATTTT; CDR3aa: CASSYLSRGSTDTQYF
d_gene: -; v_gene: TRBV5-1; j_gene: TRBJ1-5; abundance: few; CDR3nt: TGCGCCAGCAGCTTGCAGGGGCCCCAGCCCCAGCATTTT; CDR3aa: CASSLQGPQPQHF
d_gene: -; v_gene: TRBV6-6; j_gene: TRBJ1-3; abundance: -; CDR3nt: TGTGCCAGCAGTTACGAGACACCAGGAAACACCATATATTTT; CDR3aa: CASSYETPGNTIYF
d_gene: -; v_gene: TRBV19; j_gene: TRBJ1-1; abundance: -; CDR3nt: TGTGCCAGTAGAAAAGGGTTGTGGGACACTGAAGCTTTCTTT; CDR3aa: CASRKGLWDTEAFF
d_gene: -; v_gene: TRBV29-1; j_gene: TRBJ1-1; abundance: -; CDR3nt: TGCAGCGCCCGGGGGGCCAACACTGAAGCTTTCTTT; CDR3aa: CSARGANTEAFF
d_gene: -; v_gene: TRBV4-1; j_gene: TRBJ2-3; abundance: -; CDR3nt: TGCGCCAGCAGCCAAGAATGGCTAGCGAGGGGAGATACGCAGTATTTT; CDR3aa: CASSQEWLARGDTQYF
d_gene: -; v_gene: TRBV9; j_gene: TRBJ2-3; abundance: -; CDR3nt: TGTGCCAGCAACACTAACACAGATACGCAGTATTTT; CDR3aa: CASNTNTDTQYF
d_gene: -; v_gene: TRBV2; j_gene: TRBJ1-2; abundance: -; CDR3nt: TGTGCCAGCAGTCTGGACTTTTATGGCTACACCTTC; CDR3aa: CASSLDFYGYTF
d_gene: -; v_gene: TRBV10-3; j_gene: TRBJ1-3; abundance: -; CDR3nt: TGTGCCATTGCAGGATTAAGCTCTGGAAACACCATATATTTT; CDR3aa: CAIAGLSSGNTIYF
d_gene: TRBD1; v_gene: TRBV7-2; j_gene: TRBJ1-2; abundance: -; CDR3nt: TGTGCCAGCAGCATACGGGACAGTTGGGGCTACACCTTC; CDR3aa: CASSIRDSWGYTF
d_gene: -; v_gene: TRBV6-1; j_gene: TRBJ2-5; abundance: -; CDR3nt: TGTGCCAGCAGCCTCGATGGGGAGACCCAGTACTTC; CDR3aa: CASSLDGETQYF
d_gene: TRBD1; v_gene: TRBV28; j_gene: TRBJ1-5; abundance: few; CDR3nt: TGTGCCAGCAGACCCGGACAGGGGTGGAATCAGCCCCAGCATTTT; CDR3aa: CASRPGQGWNQPQHF
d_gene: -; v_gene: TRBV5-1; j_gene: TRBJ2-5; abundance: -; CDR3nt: TGCGCCAGCAGCGCGACCACAGGGTACCAAGAGACCCAGTACTTC; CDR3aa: CASSATTGYQETQYF
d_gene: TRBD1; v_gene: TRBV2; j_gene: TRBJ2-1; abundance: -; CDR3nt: TGTGCCAGCTCTAAAAGGGTAGGGGGCGGTGAGCAGTTCTTC; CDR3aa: CASSKRVGGGEQFF
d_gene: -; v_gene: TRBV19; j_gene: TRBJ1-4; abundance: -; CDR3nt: TGTGCCGGATCGACACCCCTCGGGGAAAAACTGTTTTTT; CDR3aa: CAGSTPLGEKLFF
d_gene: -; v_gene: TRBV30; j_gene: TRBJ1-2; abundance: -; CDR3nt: TGTGCCTGGAGGCACTCAGGGAATGGCTACACCTTC; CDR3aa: CAWRHSGNGYTF
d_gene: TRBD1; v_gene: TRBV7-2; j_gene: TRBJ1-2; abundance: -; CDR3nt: TGTGCCAGCAGCTTAGCACAGACAGGGAACGGCTTCAACTATGGCTACACCTTC; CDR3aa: CASSLAQTGNGFNYGYTF
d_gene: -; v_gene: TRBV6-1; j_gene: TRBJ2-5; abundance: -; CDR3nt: TGTGCCAGCAGGGGGTTTGGGGAGACCCAGTACTTC; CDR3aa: CASRGFGETQYF
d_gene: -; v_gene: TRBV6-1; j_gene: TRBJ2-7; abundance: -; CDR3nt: TGTGCCAGCAATGCCGGGACGGGTTCATACGAGCAGTACTTC; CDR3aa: CASNAGTGSYEQYF
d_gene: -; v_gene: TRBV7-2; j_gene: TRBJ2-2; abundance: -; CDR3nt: TGTGCCAGCAGCTTCGGACAGTTAAACACCGGGGAGCTGTTTTTT; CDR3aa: CASSFGQLNTGELFF
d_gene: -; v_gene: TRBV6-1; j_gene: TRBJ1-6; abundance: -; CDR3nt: TGTGCCAGCAGCTCGGGGTCCTATAATTCACCCCTCCACTTT; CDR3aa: CASSSGSYNSPLHF
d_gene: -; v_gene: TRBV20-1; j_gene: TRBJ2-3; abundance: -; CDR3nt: TGCAGTGCTGAACATCGGGATACGCAGTATTTT; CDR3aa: CSAEHRDTQYF
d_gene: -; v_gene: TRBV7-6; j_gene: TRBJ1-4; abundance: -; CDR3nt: TGTGCCAGCAGCTTAGAAGGTGGGGAAAAACTGTTTTTT; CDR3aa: CASSLEGGEKLFF
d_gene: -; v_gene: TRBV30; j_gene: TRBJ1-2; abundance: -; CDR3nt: TGTGCCTGGAATCCAGGGAGAGATGGCTACACCTTC; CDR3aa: CAWNPGRDGYTF
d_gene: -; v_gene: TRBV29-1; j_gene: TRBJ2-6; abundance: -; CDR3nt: TGCAGCGTTCAGGTCTCTGGGGCCAACGTCCTGACTTTC; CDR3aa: CSVQVSGANVLTF
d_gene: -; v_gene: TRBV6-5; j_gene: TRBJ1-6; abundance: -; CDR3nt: TGTGCCAGCACCACGCCGAGGGGGATCTCATCACCCCTCCACTTT; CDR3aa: CASTTPRGISSPLHF
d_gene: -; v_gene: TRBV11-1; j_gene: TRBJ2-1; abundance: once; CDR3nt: TGTGCCAGCAGCTTATATGGGACTTCGGCTAGCGCGTACAATGAGCAGTTCTTC; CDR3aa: CASSLYGTSASAYNEQFF
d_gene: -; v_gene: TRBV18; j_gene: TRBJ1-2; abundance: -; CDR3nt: TGTGCCAGCTCACCTTTAGAAGGGGCCCGGGAGGGCTACACCTTC; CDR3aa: CASSPLEGAREGYTF
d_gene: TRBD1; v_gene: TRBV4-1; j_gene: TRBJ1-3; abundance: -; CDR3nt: TGCGCCAGCAGCCCTGGACAGGGCGGCCTGAACACCATATATTTT; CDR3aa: CASSPGQGGLNTIYF
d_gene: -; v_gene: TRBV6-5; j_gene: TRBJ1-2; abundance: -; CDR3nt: TGTGCCAGCAGTTACTCGCGGGGGCCCCCTAACTATGGCTACACCTTC; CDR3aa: CASSYSRGPPNYGYTF
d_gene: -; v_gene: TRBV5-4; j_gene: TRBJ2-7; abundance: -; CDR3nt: TGTGCCAGCAGCTTGGAGAGGTGGACCTACGAGCAGTACTTC; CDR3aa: CASSLERWTYEQYF
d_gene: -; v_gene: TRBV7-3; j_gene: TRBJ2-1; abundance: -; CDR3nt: TGTGCCAGCACAAACGGGCCCTACACCTACAATGAGCAGTTCTTC; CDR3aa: CASTNGPYTYNEQFF
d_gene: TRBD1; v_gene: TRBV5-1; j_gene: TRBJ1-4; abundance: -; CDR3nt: TGCGCCAGCAGCGAGAACCCGGGACAGGGGAATGAAAAACTGTTTTTT; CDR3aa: CASSENPGQGNEKLFF
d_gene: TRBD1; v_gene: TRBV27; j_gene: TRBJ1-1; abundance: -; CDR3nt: TGTGCCAGCAGTACAACAGGGGGGAACACTGAAGCTTTCTTT; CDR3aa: CASSTTGGNTEAFF
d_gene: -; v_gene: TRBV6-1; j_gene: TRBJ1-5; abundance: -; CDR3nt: TGTGCCAGCAGTGAAGTGACAGTGGGCAGTCAGCCCCAGCATTTT; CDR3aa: CASSEVTVGSQPQHF